Each of the 21 T cell receptor beta chains below was sequenced from the same sample in a study of beta chain features in type 1 diabetes. Expressed TCRB transcripts got sequenced, as all isolated RNA was reverse transcribed. The data were produced by immunoSEQ multiplex PCR, yet TCRdb's version contains in-frame clones alone and is incomplete. The sample holds 450,000 or so clones, approximately 10% seen once. The sample was naive CD4+ T cells from blood. The receptors here all came from a young woman in good health.

The chain combines TRBV5-4 with TRBJ2-5, with 9 bases aligning to TRBD1. CDR1 is SGHNT, CDR2 YYREEE, per germline (reference sequence). With 2 bases clipped from V and 0 bases from J, the junction kept 8 bases outside the gene matches. This CDR3 spans 17 amino acids. The CDR3: CASSLGGQGAYQETQYF. CDR3 sequence (DNA): TGTGCCAGCAGCTTAGGGGGACAGGGAGCGTACCAAGAGACCCAGTACTTC.

This clone was recorded a few times. V is TRBV4-2 and J is TRBJ2-1; TRBD2 agrees at 13 bases. J lost 7 bases, V lost 0 bases, and 3 bases had no gene match. CDR3 length equals 16 residues. CDR1 and CDR2 from the germline V gene are LGHNA and YNFKEQ. The CDR3 DNA sequence: TGTGCCAGCAGCCAAGATCGGACTAGCGGGAGAAATGAGCAGTTCTTC. Translation gives CASSQDRTSGRNEQFF.

This rearrangement joins TRBV9 to TRBJ2-3; a weak D match, TRBD2 (5 bases). The V gene's germline CDR1 is SGDLS and CDR2 YYNGEE. V lost 1 base and J 0 bases, leaving 12 bases between the germline ends. The CDR3 consists of 16 residues. CDR3 nucleotides: TGTGCCAGCAGCGTATCAGCGGTACACAGCACAGATACGCAGTATTTT. This gives the protein CASSVSAVHSTDTQYF. Full variable domain (rest looked up from reference TRBV9 and TRBJ2-3): DSGVTQTPKHLITATGQRVTLRCSPRSGDLSVYWYQQSLDQGLQFLIQYYNGEERAKGNILERFSAQQFPDLHSELNLSSLELGDSALYFCASSVSAVHSTDTQYFGPGTRLTVL.

The V and J genes are TRBV19 and TRBJ2-1; possible D gene TRBD1, 5 bases. Germline V gene lookup returns CDR1 LNHDA and CDR2 SQIVND (reference sequence). The CDR3 sequence is 17 residues long. The V end was cut by 4 bases, the J end by 3 bases, with 19 bases between. Written as DNA, the CDR3 is TGTGCCAGTAGTAAGTATTCGGGCGCAACAGGCTACAATGAGCAGTTCTTC. This sequence encodes CASSKYSGATGYNEQFF.

This clone turned up a few times. The chain combines TRBV27 with TRBJ2-7, with D perhaps being TRBD1 or TRBD2 (7 bases each). V dropped 7 bases and J dropped 0 bases, with 16 bases sitting between them. This CDR3 is built from 15 residues. Per the germline V gene, CDR1 is MNHEY and CDR2 is SMNVEV (reference sequence). The CDR3 protein is CASKGGQGGSYEQYV. CDR3 DNA sequence: TGTGCCAGCAAGGGAGGGCAGGGGGGCTCCTACGAGCAGTACGTC.

This clone has just a few counts. V and J are TRBV5-1 and TRBJ2-1; 10 nucleotides line up with TRBD1. CDR3 length: 15 residues. Germline lookup yields CDR1 SGHRS and CDR2 YFSETQ. V lost 2 bases, J lost 3 bases, and 2 bases stayed unmatched. CDR3 coding DNA: TGCGCCAGCAGCTTCCGGACAGGGGGCTACAATGAGCAGTTCTTC. It yields the protein CASSFRTGGYNEQFF.

This clone was counted many times. The chain is built from TRBV4-3 and TRBJ2-4, with TRBD2 as a possible D gene (5 bases). The germline CDR1 and CDR2 sequences are LGHNA and YSLEER. The V and J ends lost 1 base and 5 bases respectively, with 6 bases between them. CDR3 size: 13 residues. CDR3 region: CASSQVRENIQYF. The CDR3 nucleotides are TGCGCCAGCAGCCAAGTGAGGGAAAACATTCAGTACTTC.

The rearrangement uses TRBV7-8 and TRBJ2-2, with no clear D. Germline loops: CDR1 SGHVS, CDR2 FQNEAQ. CDR3 size: 13 residues. Trimming removed 3 bases from V and 11 bases from J, with 13 bases in between. The CDR3 sequence is CASSFSQAEELFF. In DNA form, the CDR3 reads TGTGCCAGCAGCTTTAGCCAGGCCGAAGAGCTGTTTTTT.

This clone appeared a few times. The chain has TRBV19 and TRBJ1-2; D possibly corresponds to TRBD1 (5 bases). The length of the CDR3 is 11 residues. Germline-derived CDR1 and CDR2 are LNHDA and SQIVND (reference sequence). The V gene lost 10 bases and the J gene lost 2 bases, with 8 bases spanning the gap. CDR3 DNA sequence: TGTGCCACACAGGAGAACTATGGCTACACCTTC. Amino acid sequence: CATQENYGYTF. Drawing the rest from reference TRBV19 and TRBJ1-2, the complete variable domain is DGGITQSPKYLFRKEGQNVTLSCEQNLNHDAMYWYRQDPGQGLRLIYYSQIVNDFQKGDIAEGYSVSREKKESFPLTVTSAQKNPTAFYLCATQENYGYTFGSGTRLTVV.

CDR3 DNA: TGTGCCAGCAGCTTCAAAGCGGGGGGGCCCGGCAATGAGCAGTTCTTC. Protein sequence: CASSFKAGGPGNEQFF. This rearrangement joins TRBV7-3 to TRBJ2-1, with 10 bases matching TRBD2. Germline trimming cut 3 bases from V and 6 bases from J; bases unmatched to any gene: 8. Germline-derived CDR1 and CDR2 are SGHTA and FQGTGA. The CDR3 is 16 amino acids.

This chain connects TRBV4-3 to TRBJ2-2; D perhaps matches TRBD1 (5 bases). Germline-derived CDR1 and CDR2 are LGHNA and YSLEER. CDR3 length: 16 residues. Deletions cut 4 bases from V and 4 bases from J, with 16 bases between. The CDR3 nucleotides are TGCGCCAGCAGCCGTACGGGCGGACACTTCACCGGGGAGCTGTTTTTT. This codes for CASSRTGGHFTGELFF.

The table lists this clone with a few counts. The CDR3 region is CASSQDFRDREAFF. DNA for the CDR3: TGCGCCAGCAGCCAAGATTTCAGAGACAGAGAGGCTTTCTTT. This rearrangement joins TRBV4-3 to TRBJ1-1; a possible D gene is TRBD1 (5 bases). CDR1 LGHNA and CDR2 YSLEER come from the germline V gene. V was shortened by 0 bases and J by 11 bases, with 16 bases between the two germline ends. The CDR3 is 14 amino acids.

This clone was seen more than once but under ten times. The gene calls are TRBV7-2 and TRBJ2-1; D possibly corresponds to TRBD2 (6 bases). Trimming pared 0 bases from V and 6 bases from J, leaving 15 bases between. Germline V gene sequence: CDR1 SGHTA, CDR2 FQGNSA. The CDR3 length is 16 residues. CDR3 coding DNA: TGTGCCAGCAGCTTAGCGCGGGGACTGCCGTCCAATGAGCAGTTCTTC. Translation: CASSLARGLPSNEQFF. Complete variable domain (other parts from reference TRBV7-2 and TRBJ2-1): GAGVSQSPSNKVTEKGKDVELRCDPISGHTALYWYRQSLGQGLEFLIYFQGNSAPDKSGLPSDRFSAERTGGSVSTLTIQRTQQEDSAVYLCASSLARGLPSNEQFFGPGTRLTVL.

This clone was seen a few times. The chain combines TRBV19 with TRBJ1-3; D is ambiguous. There are 12 residues in the CDR3. Trimming shortened V by 6 bases and J by 0 bases, and 3 bases separated the two germline ends. In germline, CDR1 is LNHDA, CDR2 SQIVND (reference sequence). The CDR3 DNA is TGTGCCAGTAGAAGCTCTGGAAACACCATATATTTT. It is translated as CASRSSGNTIYF.

This clone has only a few counts. The V and J genes are TRBV6-4 and TRBJ2-7; D uncertain. Germline V gene sequence: CDR1 MRHNA, CDR2 SNTAGT. This CDR3 is 12 amino acids long. V lost 4 bases, J lost 4 bases, and 8 bases lay in between. The CDR3 nucleotides are TGTGCCAGCAGTGGGATATCTTACGAGCAGTACGTC. It specifies CASSGISYEQYV.

The chain uses TRBV7-9 and TRBJ1-2, with D perhaps matching TRBD1 (5 bases). Germline lookup yields CDR1 SEHNR and CDR2 FQNEAQ (reference sequence). Trimming pared 5 bases from V and 7 bases from J, leaving 14 bases between. The CDR3 length is 13 residues. CDR3 sequence reads: CASSAQGEGGYTF. In DNA, the CDR3 is TGTGCCAGCAGCGCTCAGGGTGAGGGTGGCTACACCTTC.

A few counts support this clone. V and J are TRBV11-2 and TRBJ2-5; 7 bases are a match to TRBD1. V was pared by 5 bases and J by 2 bases, with 8 bases of the junction left unmatched. The germline V gene encodes CDR1 SGHAT and CDR2 FQNNGV. This CDR3 is 15 amino acids long. The CDR3 DNA is TGTGCCAGCAGCCTAGTCCCGGGACAGCAAGAGACCCAGTACTTC. Amino acid sequence: CASSLVPGQQETQYF.

This clone came up a few times. The rearrangement links TRBV19 to TRBJ2-2; perhaps TRBD2 as D (6 bases). V was clipped by 3 bases and J by 7 bases, with 15 bases between them. CDR1 is LNHDA and CDR2 is SQIVND in the germline V gene (reference sequence). The CDR3 loop spans 15 amino acids. CDR3 loop: CASSMRASVLGELFF. In DNA form, the CDR3 reads TGTGCCAGTAGTATGAGGGCTAGCGTACTCGGGGAGCTGTTTTTT. Looking up the rest from reference TRBV19 and TRBJ2-2 gives the full variable domain: DGGITQSPKYLFRKEGQNVTLSCEQNLNHDAMYWYRQDPGQGLRLIYYSQIVNDFQKGDIAEGYSVSREKKESFPLTVTSAQKNPTAFYLCASSMRASVLGELFFGEGSRLTVL.

This clone has only a few counts. V gene TRBV2 combines with J gene TRBJ1-5; D is unresolved. V was shortened by 7 bases and J by 4 bases, with 17 bases between the two germline ends. CDR3 size: 15 residues. Looked up from germline, CDR1 is SNHLY and CDR2 is FYNNEI. The CDR3 nucleotides are TGTGCCAGCACCTACCGGGCCGGCGGGAATCAGCCCCAGCATTTT. It yields the protein CASTYRAGGNQPQHF.

The chain employs TRBV25-1 and TRBJ1-2, with a possible D match to TRBD1 (5 bases). CDR3 size: 15 residues. CDR1 and CDR2 from the germline V gene are MGHDK and SYGVNS. V dropped 4 bases and J dropped 8 bases, with 20 bases sitting between them. CDR3: CASSATAGQGSGYTF. CDR3 in DNA: TGTGCCAGCAGTGCTACGGCGGGGCAGGGTAGCGGCTACACCTTC.

This chain links TRBV7-2 with TRBJ2-5; D gene unclear. CDR1 and CDR2 from the germline V gene are SGHTA and FQGNSA. CDR3 size: 14 residues. The V gene lost 0 bases and the J gene lost 0 bases, with 5 bases spanning the gap. This CDR3 is CASSLAQYQETQYF. The CDR3 bases are TGTGCCAGCAGCTTAGCGCAGTACCAAGAGACCCAGTACTTC.